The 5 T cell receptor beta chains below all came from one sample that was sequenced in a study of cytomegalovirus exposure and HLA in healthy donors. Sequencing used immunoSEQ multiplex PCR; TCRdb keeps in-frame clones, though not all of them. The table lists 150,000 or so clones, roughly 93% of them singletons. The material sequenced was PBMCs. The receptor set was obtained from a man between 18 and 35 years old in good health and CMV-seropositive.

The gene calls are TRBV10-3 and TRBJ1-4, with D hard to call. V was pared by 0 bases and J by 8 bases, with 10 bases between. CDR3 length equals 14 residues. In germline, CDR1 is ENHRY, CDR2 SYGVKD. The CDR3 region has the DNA TGTGCCATCAGTGAGTCATCCGCAGGAGAAAAACTGTTTTTT. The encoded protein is CAISESSAGEKLFF.

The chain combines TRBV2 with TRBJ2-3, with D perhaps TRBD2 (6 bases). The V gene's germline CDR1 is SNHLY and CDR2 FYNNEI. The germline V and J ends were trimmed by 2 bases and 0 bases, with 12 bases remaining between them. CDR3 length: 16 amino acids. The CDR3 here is CASSERGTSSTDTQYF. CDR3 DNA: TGTGCCAGCAGTGAACGAGGGACTTCTAGCACAGATACGCAGTATTTT.

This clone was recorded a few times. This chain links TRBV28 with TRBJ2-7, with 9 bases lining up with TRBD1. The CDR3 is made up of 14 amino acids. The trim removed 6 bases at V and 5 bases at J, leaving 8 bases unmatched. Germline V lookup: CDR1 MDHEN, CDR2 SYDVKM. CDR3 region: CASRAQGASDEQYF. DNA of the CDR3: TGTGCCAGCAGAGCACAGGGGGCGTCGGACGAGCAGTACTTC.

The CDR3 region has the DNA TGTGCCAGCAGCTTGTGGGACAGGGCGAACACTGAAGCTTTCTTT. It encodes CASSLWDRANTEAFF. The gene calls are TRBV5-6 and TRBJ1-1; the match to TRBD1 covers 9 bases. Germline lookup yields CDR1 SGHDT and CDR2 YYEEEE. The CDR3 consists of 15 residues. After removal of 1 base from V and 1 base from J, the junction contained 2 bases not matched to a gene.

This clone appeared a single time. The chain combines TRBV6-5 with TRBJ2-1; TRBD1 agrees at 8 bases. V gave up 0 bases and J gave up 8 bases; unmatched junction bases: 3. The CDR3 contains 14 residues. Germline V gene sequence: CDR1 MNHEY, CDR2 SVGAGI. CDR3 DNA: TGTGCCAGCAGTTACTCGGACAGGGCCGATGAGCAGTTCTTC. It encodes CASSYSDRADEQFF.